The TCR beta chain under discussion was sequenced for a study of T cells after posttransplantation cyclophosphamide. The V gene's germline CDR1 is MNHNS and CDR2 SASEGT. After removal of 7 bases from V and 8 bases from J, the junction contained 9 bases not matched to a gene. The CDR3 has 14 residues. The repertoire was sequenced with immunoSEQ multiplex PCR; TCRdb's copy has only in-frame clones and lacks some. The sample yields about 3,100 clones, without any singletons. This clone was observed many times. Its antigen is currently unknown. A marrow graft followed busulfan-fludarabine conditioning, with cyclophosphamide on days +3 and +4. General study points: Recipient CMV seropositivity and CMV reactivation strongly tracked TRB clonality. Blood and skin or GI T cell repertoires showed limited TRB overlap. Donor CD8+ memory clones often dominated recipient blood repertoires at later times.

This clonotype was sampled from a female patient aged 40-50 years who received an allogeneic stem cell transplant from a related donor, was CMV-positive, and had no GVHD. Some T cells here may be from the graft donor. V usage is TRBV6-1 and J usage is TRBJ1-4; TRBD1 matches at 8 bases. The sequenced sample was PBMCs, obtained 84 days after allogeneic stem cell transplant with posttransplant cyclophosphamide. CDR3 protein: CASTRTGWGEKLFF. The CDR3 coding sequence is TGTGCCAGCACTCGGACAGGGTGGGGGGAAAAACTGTTTTTT.